This T cell receptor beta chain was identified during a study of neurological immune-mediated disorders. Study results and limitations: HTLV-1-associated myelopathy had the most TCR clonal expansion, and multiple sclerosis had the least, less than healthy controls.

V was cut by 5 bases and J by 3 bases, with 8 bases left in between. CDR1 SGHAT and CDR2 FQNNGV come from the germline V gene. The CDR3 consists of 13 residues. One entry per CDR3 protein results from TCRdb running MiXCR on the 5' RACE reads. The sample records about 120,000 distinct CDR3 sequences, roughly 3.2% being singletons. Remarks on this clonotype: The target antigen is unknown.

Sequenced material: PBMCs. The V and J genes are TRBV11-2 and TRBJ1-5; no definite D call. The sequence came from a woman in her 30s with multiple sclerosis. Here the CDR3 reads CASSRRDNQPQHF. CDR3 coding DNA: TGTGCCAGCAGCCGCCGCGACAATCAGCCCCAGCATTTT.